Detailed here is one T cell receptor (beta chain). Its antigen is currently not known. The input lacks base qualities; no much larger clone sits a single base away. The data originate from a study of blood T cell repertoires in COVID-19 (dated by TCRdb to the early 2020s). With regard to the full study: Samples covering the acute and convalescent phases of COVID-19 were provided by collaborators in the United States, Italy and Spain. Where available, HLA class I and class II types were obtained from metadata supplied by the sample provider rather than from assay-based typing. Sample metadata almost always included a de-identified subject ID, COVID-19 status, age in years and sex. Subjects who had been exposed to COVID-19, were actively infected with it, or had recovered from it provided the deeply sampled blood TCRbeta repertoires that made up the dataset. The samples were drawn from two sources: the first 160 participants of the ongoing ImmuneRACE study, and over 950 subjects contributed by 6 global collaborators. The material from the prospective study consisted of cDNA or gDNA derived from T cells, B-cell-depleted T cells, or PBMCs. A freely available public database, intended as a resource for researchers studying the immune response to SARS-CoV-2, is where the repertoires were released.

Including cysteine and phenylalanine, the CDR3 has 13 amino acids. The CDR3 DNA has 39 bases and is translated from base 1. V loses 4 bases, J loses 1 base, and the germline ends lie 7 bases apart. Looking up the germline V gene yields CDR1 SGHTA and CDR2 FQGNSA. The study at large found these results: The amount of clinical and demographic metadata varied by source and participant and was provided uncurated.

TCRbeta CDR3 regions were amplified from genomic DNA by means of the immunoSEQ Assay, a bias-controlled multiplex PCR. Per the authors' processing: The number of nucleated cells in each sample was estimated by amplification of reference gene primers within the assay. To quantify the absolute abundance of each unique TCRbeta CDR3 rearrangement, sequence reads were collapsed and filtered. For each sample, productive Simpson clonality was calculated as the square root of Simpson's diversity index across productive rearrangements. Drawn from immuneACCESS, this table holds only the in-frame rearrangements with V and J called that TCRdb kept. Clones are partly lost; checked studies trace under half to an unresolved V gene and leave the rest unexplained. V and J calls and clone size come straight from that table; D and trimming were deduced from the DNA. This sample gives tens of thousands of clones in total; 80% to 90% of them show up just once. The top ten clones comprise 5.8% of the sample.

Collaborating institutions collected whole blood in K2EDTA tubes following their own protocols. For TCRbeta analysis, collaborators shipped samples in one of three forms: frozen whole blood, isolated PBMCs, or DNA extracted from either of those sample types. This receptor was identified in a man aged 50-60 years with active COVID-19. Sequencing was done on a sample of peripheral blood. The chain uses TRBV7-2 and TRBJ1-1; too little of a D gene remains to name it. The DNA is TGTGCCAGCAGCTCACAGCCGAACACTGAAGCTTTCTTT. The encoded protein is CASSSQPNTEAFF.